This is a list of T cell receptor beta chains from one sample in a study of cytomegalovirus exposure and HLA in healthy donors. The protocol was immunoSEQ multiplex PCR, while the TCRdb copy is restricted to in-frame clones and leaves out a portion. Of approximately 65,000 clones listed, 80% to 95% are singletons. Material: PBMCs. These receptors were obtained from a man younger than 35 in good health and CMV-seropositive. Each CDR3 is given with its conserved first and last residue. Each record gives: J gene, D gene, V gene, CDR3 protein, CDR3 DNA. The D gene is left open where the match is weak.

J: TRBJ1-1
D: -
V: TRBV5-4
CDR3: CASSRREGNTEAFF
DNA: TGTGCCAGCAGCCGCAGGGAGGGGAACACTGAAGCTTTCTTT

J: TRBJ2-5
D: -
V: TRBV5-1
CDR3: CASSPLGINQETQYF
DNA: TGCGCCAGCAGCCCACTCGGGATTAACCAAGAGACCCAGTACTTC

J: TRBJ1-1
D: TRBD1
V: TRBV5-1
CDR3: CASSPRTGDGTEAFF
DNA: TGCGCCAGCAGCCCGAGGACAGGGGATGGCACTGAAGCTTTCTTT

J: TRBJ1-5
D: -
V: TRBV28
CDR3: CASRVHPPGPHSNQPQHF
DNA: TGTGCCAGCAGAGTACACCCACCTGGGCCTCATAGCAATCAGCCCCAGCATTTT

J: TRBJ2-2
D: TRBD2
V: TRBV9
CDR3: CASSLGLSLNTGELFF
DNA: TGTGCCAGCAGTTTGGGACTATCGCTGAACACCGGGGAGCTGTTTTTT

J: TRBJ2-2
D: TRBD2
V: TRBV9
CDR3: CASSIAIPGTSGPNTGELFF
DNA: TGTGCCAGCAGCATCGCAATTCCCGGGACTAGCGGGCCCAACACCGGGGAGCTGTTTTTT

J: TRBJ1-3
D: -
V: TRBV11-1
CDR3: CASSLQGTGNTIYF
DNA: TGTGCCAGCAGCTTACAGGGGACTGGAAACACCATATATTTT

J: TRBJ2-7
D: -
V: TRBV9
CDR3: CASSVGTGISYEQYF
DNA: TGTGCCAGCAGCGTAGGTACAGGCATCTCCTACGAGCAGTACTTC

J: TRBJ1-1
D: TRBD1
V: TRBV6-5
CDR3: CASSYQRDRKAFF
DNA: TGTGCCAGCAGTTACCAAAGGGACAGAAAGGCTTTCTTT

J: TRBJ1-1
D: -
V: TRBV6-6
CDR3: CASSYSYSLENTEAFF
DNA: TGTGCCAGCAGTTACTCGTACAGTCTTGAGAACACTGAAGCTTTCTTT

J: TRBJ2-7
D: -
V: TRBV6-6
CDR3: CASSYPNRVGDYEQYF
DNA: TGTGCCAGCAGTTACCCCAACAGGGTAGGGGACTACGAGCAGTACTTC

J: TRBJ2-1
D: TRBD2
V: TRBV28
CDR3: CASTHPPGLARSYEQFF
DNA: TGTGCCAGCACTCACCCACCCGGACTAGCCCGTAGCTATGAGCAGTTCTTC

J: TRBJ2-2
D: TRBD2
V: TRBV6-1
CDR3: CASSGPTGLAAANTGELFF
DNA: TGTGCCAGCAGTGGGCCGACGGGGCTAGCGGCCGCTAATACCGGGGAGCTGTTTTTT